Following are 2 T cell receptor beta chains from one sample sequenced in a study of T cells after yellow fever vaccination. MiXCR was run by TCRdb on the 5' RACE reads, yielding one entry per CDR3 protein. The repertoire has hundreds of thousands of distinct CDR3 sequences, around an eighth of them found once; the top ten carry over 12%. This specimen was PBMCs, taken on the day of the yellow fever booster vaccination. The origin of the receptors is a man aged 25-45 years who received the YFV17D yellow fever vaccine.

J is TRBJ2-7 and V is TRBV6-2 or TRBV6-3; 7 bases are shared with TRBD2. CDR3 length equals 14 residues. Germline CDR1 MNHEY, CDR2 SVGEGT. Trimming took 8 bases from V and 2 from J; bases not matched to a gene: 9. CDR3 DNA: TGTGCCAGCTACGCGGGAGACTTAACCTACGAGCAGTACTTC. It codes for CASYAGDLTYEQYF.

This clonotype has just a few counts. This chain connects TRBV7-2 to TRBJ2-5, with 8 bases matching TRBD1. The germline CDR1 and CDR2 sequences are SGHTA and FQGNSA. CDR3 length: 15 residues. V gave up 2 bases and J gave up 5 bases; unmatched junction bases: 7. The DNA of the CDR3 is TGTGCCAGCAGCTTACTCAGGGGGCTCGAGGAGACCCAGTACTTC. It codes for CASSLLRGLEETQYF.